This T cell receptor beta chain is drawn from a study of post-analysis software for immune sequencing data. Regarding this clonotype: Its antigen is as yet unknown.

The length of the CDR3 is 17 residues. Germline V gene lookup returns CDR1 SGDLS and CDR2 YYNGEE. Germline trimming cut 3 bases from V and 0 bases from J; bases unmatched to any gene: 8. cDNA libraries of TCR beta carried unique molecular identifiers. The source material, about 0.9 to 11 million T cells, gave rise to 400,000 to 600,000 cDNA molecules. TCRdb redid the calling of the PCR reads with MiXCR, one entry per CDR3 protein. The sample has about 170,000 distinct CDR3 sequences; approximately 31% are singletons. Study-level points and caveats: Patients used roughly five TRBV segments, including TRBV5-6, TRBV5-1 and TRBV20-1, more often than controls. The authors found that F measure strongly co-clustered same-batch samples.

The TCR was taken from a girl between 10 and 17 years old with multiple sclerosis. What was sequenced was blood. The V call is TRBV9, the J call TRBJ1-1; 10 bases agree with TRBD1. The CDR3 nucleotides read TGTGCCAGCAGCGAAGGGACAGGGGCCCTCATGAACACTGAAGCTTTCTTT. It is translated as CASSEGTGALMNTEAFF.